This entry lists 3 T cell receptor beta chains sequenced from one sample in a study of identical twins' blood T cells. A single record per CDR3 protein comes from TCRdb applying MiXCR to the 5' RACE reads. The table has a few hundred thousand distinct CDR3 sequences, around 30% seen once. The specimen sequenced was PBMCs. All receptors derive from a woman aged 18 to 55 in good health.

This clonotype was seen a few times. This rearrangement joins TRBV12-3 or TRBV12-4 to TRBJ1-1; no clear D gene. CDR3 length equals 13 residues. Trimming cost V 4 bases and J 0 bases, with 6 bases left between them. CDR3 sequence reads: CASSWVMNTEAFF. CDR3 nucleotides: TGTGCCAGCAGTTGGGTTATGAACACTGAAGCTTTCTTT.

The chain has TRBV16 and TRBJ1-2, with TRBD1 as a possible D gene (5 bases). Germline-derived CDR1 and CDR2 are KGHSY and FQNENV. This CDR3 region has 15 residues. Deletions cut 4 bases from V and 5 bases from J, with 17 bases between. The CDR3 here is CASSRFLWTQYGYTF. CDR3 DNA sequence: TGTGCCAGCAGCCGCTTCCTATGGACACAATATGGCTACACCTTC.

The count of this clonotype is one. CDR3 sequence: CSVRTGGNYGYTF. The CDR3, as DNA: TGCAGCGTAAGGACAGGGGGTAACTATGGCTACACCTTC. The chain employs TRBV29-1 and TRBJ1-2, with TRBD1 matching 10 bases. Losses at the gene ends were 6 bases for V and 1 base for J; bases not matched to a gene: 2. This CDR3 contains 13 residues. The germline V gene has CDR1 SQVTM and CDR2 ANQGSEA.